Shown below are 23 T cell receptor beta chains from a single sample sequenced in a study of T cell repertoires in cytomegalovirus infection. TCRdb processed the reads anew with MiXCR; each CDR3 protein has one entry. The data contain 200,000 or so distinct CDR3 sequences, roughly 28% of them singletons. What was sequenced was PBMCs. These receptors all come from a human donor in good health (CMV status not recorded). Some clones in this sample may be carry-over from other donors' samples.

This rearrangement joins TRBV7-9 to TRBJ2-5; D is ambiguous. Between the trimmed V and J ends, which lost 5 bases and 4 bases, there was a span of 17 bases. CDR3 length: 15 residues. Germline V CDR1 and CDR2: SEHNR, FQNEAQ (reference sequence). CDR3 bases: TGTGCCAGCAGCCCTCCCCTTCGCCTGGGAGAGACCCAGTACTTC. This sequence encodes CASSPPLRLGETQYF. The full variable domain, with the rest looked up from reference TRBV7-9 and TRBJ2-5, is DTGVSQNPRHKITKRGQNVTFRCDPISEHNRLYWYRQTLGQGPEFLTYFQNEAQLEKSRLLSDRFSAERPKGSFSTLEIQRTEQGDSAMYLCASSPPLRLGETQYFGPGTRLLVL.

The chain is built from TRBV10-3 and TRBJ1-6; D unresolved. The CDR3 is 19 residues long. The V gene lost 0 bases and the J gene lost 0 bases, with 15 bases spanning the gap. From germline, CDR1 is ENHRY and CDR2 SYGVKD. CDR3 DNA sequence: TGTGCCATCAGTGAGTCGACTCGGGGAAGGAGCTCCTATAATTCACCCCTCCACTTT. Amino acid sequence: CAISESTRGRSSYNSPLHF.

At least ten counts were recorded for this clonotype. The chain links TRBV29-1 to TRBJ2-3; TRBD2 is a possible D gene (6 bases). V was cut by 5 bases and J by 2 bases, with 14 bases left in between. This CDR3 contains 14 residues. Germline assignment: CDR1 SQVTM and CDR2 ANQGSEA. CDR3 protein: CSVRDSGSTDTQYF. CDR3 DNA: TGCAGCGTTCGGGACTCTGGGTCCACAGATACGCAGTATTTT.

There are many counts of this clonotype. This chain links TRBV7-2 with TRBJ2-7; TRBD1 or TRBD2 may be the D gene (5 bases each). The germline V gene encodes CDR1 SGHTA and CDR2 FQGNSA. The CDR3 runs to 15 residues. V lost 5 bases and J lost 0, with 14 bases in between. This CDR3 reads CASSGGIGSSYEQYF. CDR3 bases: TGTGCCAGCAGCGGGGGTATCGGTAGCTCCTACGAGCAGTACTTC.

The V call is TRBV7-9, the J call TRBJ2-1; 7 bases are shared with TRBD2. The V and J ends lost 2 bases and 6 bases, in that order; junction bases with no gene match: 7. The CDR3 runs to 15 residues. CDR1 and CDR2 from the germline V gene are SEHNR and FQNEAQ (reference sequence). CDR3 in amino acids: CASSLLAAEPNEQFF. The CDR3 nucleotides are TGTGCCAGCAGCTTACTAGCGGCTGAGCCCAATGAGCAGTTCTTC.

This clonotype was recorded many times. The chain is built from TRBV7-2 and TRBJ1-2; 7 bases align to TRBD1. The CDR3 is made up of 15 amino acids. V was clipped by 1 base and J by 4 bases; unmatched bases: 6. The germline gives CDR1 SGHTA, CDR2 FQGNSA. The CDR3 is CASSLGMTGSYGYTF. The CDR3 region has the DNA TGTGCCAGCAGCTTAGGGATGACAGGGAGCTATGGCTACACCTTC.

The chain couples TRBV5-6 to TRBJ1-6; 9 bases align to TRBD1. The CDR3 has 15 amino acids. After removal of 0 bases from V and 5 bases from J, the junction contained 0 bases not matched to a gene. The germline V gene has CDR1 SGHDT and CDR2 YYEEEE. The CDR3 loop reads CASSLGQGDNSPLHF. The CDR3 DNA reads as TGTGCCAGCAGCTTGGGACAGGGGGATAATTCACCCCTCCACTTT. The full variable domain, with the rest looked up from reference TRBV5-6 and TRBJ1-6, is DAGVTQSPTHLIKTRGQQVTLRCSPKSGHDTVSWYQQALGQGPQFIFQYYEEEERQRGNFPDRFSGHQFPNYSSELNVNALLLGDSALYLCASSLGQGDNSPLHFGNGTRLTVT.

The sample holds a few counts of this clonotype. The chain is built from TRBV12-3 or TRBV12-4 and TRBJ2-7; 7 bases are shared with TRBD1. V was clipped by 0 bases and J by 3 bases; unmatched bases: 8. The CDR3 length is 16 residues. The CDR3: CASSLATPGQIYEQYF. CDR3 sequence (DNA): TGTGCCAGCAGTTTAGCGACTCCGGGACAGATCTACGAGCAGTACTTC.

The chain couples TRBV5-1 to TRBJ2-2; no reliable D call. V lost 4 bases, J lost 4 bases, and 11 bases lay in between. Germline values: CDR1 SGHRS, CDR2 YFSETQ. The CDR3 length is 14 residues. CDR3 DNA: TGCGCCAGCAGCACCGGTTATCGCACCGGGGAGCTGTTTTTT. Protein: CASSTGYRTGELFF.

This clonotype has at least ten counts. The chain links TRBV7-9 to TRBJ2-5; D is uncertain. Trimming stripped 5 bases from V and 5 bases from J, with 21 bases between. CDR1 is SEHNR and CDR2 is FQNEAQ in the germline V gene (reference sequence). CDR3 length equals 16 residues. CDR3 bases: TGTGCCAGCAGCGCCCCTATTACGAGCCCAAGGGAGACCCAGTACTTC. Residues: CASSAPITSPRETQYF.

The V gene is TRBV6-5, the J gene TRBJ2-7, with 10 bases identical to TRBD2. Germline V gene data show CDR1 as MNHEY and CDR2 as SVGAGI. J was trimmed by 6 bases and V by 2 bases; bases with no gene match: 7. The CDR3 runs 15 residues. The CDR3 loop reads CASSYLLAGVGEQYF. For the CDR3, the DNA is TGTGCCAGCAGTTACCTTCTAGCGGGGGTCGGCGAGCAGTACTTC.

This chain joins TRBV5-4 and TRBJ2-1; 11 bases line up with TRBD1. Trimming took 2 bases from V and 8 from J; bases not matched to a gene: 6. CDR1 is SGHNT and CDR2 is YYREEE in the germline V gene (reference sequence). The CDR3 is 15 residues long. The CDR3 DNA reads as TGTGCCAGCAGCTTCTCCGGGACAGGGGGACATGAGCAGTTCTTC. The encoded protein is CASSFSGTGGHEQFF.

In DNA, the CDR3 is TGTGCCAGCAGCCGTGGGGACTTGACTGAAGCTTTCTTT. It specifies CASSRGDLTEAFF. V and J are TRBV3-1 and TRBJ1-1; possibly TRBD1 for D (5 bases). Trimming stripped 4 bases from V and 5 bases from J, with 11 bases between. Germline CDR1 LGHDT, CDR2 YNNKEL (reference sequence). The CDR3 is 13 residues long.

This clonotype was detected many times. V usage is TRBV20-1 and J usage is TRBJ1-6; unclear D gene. Trimming stripped 6 bases from V and 9 bases from J, with 21 bases between. CDR3 length equals 15 residues. Germline loops: CDR1 DFQATT, CDR2 SNEGSKA (reference sequence). CDR3 DNA sequence: TGCAGTGCCCCGGACGAAGGCGCGATGAGTTCACCCCTCCACTTT. Its protein is CSAPDEGAMSSPLHF.

This clonotype was counted between two and nine times. The DNA for the CDR3 is TGTGCCAGCAGCCCACGTCAGCCCCTAACGGGGGAGCTGTTTTTT. This translates into CASSPRQPLTGELFF. The chain carries TRBV7-2 and TRBJ2-2; no reliable D call. CDR3 size: 15 residues. The V end lost 5 bases, the J end lost 8 bases, and 18 bases lay between the germline ends. Germline-derived CDR1 and CDR2 are SGHTA and FQGNSA.

This clonotype was detected a few times. The chain is built from TRBV29-1 and TRBJ2-3; D remains ambiguous. CDR3 length: 13 residues. V was cut by 7 bases and J by 2 bases, with 13 bases left in between. In germline, CDR1 is SQVTM, CDR2 ANQGSEA. CDR3 sequence reads: CSATRQITDTQYF. Written as DNA, the CDR3 is TGCAGCGCAACGAGACAAATCACAGATACGCAGTATTTT.

CDR3 nucleotides: TGCGCCAGCAGCCCCGGTCCAGCGGGGGTCCCTGACACCGGGGAGCTGTTTTTT. Residues: CASSPGPAGVPDTGELFF. The chain links TRBV4-3 to TRBJ2-2, with TRBD2 matching over 8 bases. This CDR3 region has 18 residues. V gave up 4 bases and J gave up 3 bases; unmatched junction bases: 13. Germline V lookup: CDR1 LGHNA, CDR2 YSLEER.

This clonotype was seen a single time. V is TRBV6-2 or TRBV6-3 and J is TRBJ2-7, with 10 bases aligning to TRBD2. Per the germline V gene, CDR1 is MNHEY and CDR2 is SVGEGT. V lost 5 bases and J lost 3; bases outside the gene matches: 22. The CDR3 has 20 residues. In nucleotides, the CDR3 is TGTGCCAGCAGTGGACACAGCACCGGGACTAGCGCCCGCGAAATCTACGAGCAGTACTTC. It translates to CASSGHSTGTSAREIYEQYF.

Ten or more counts support this clonotype. CDR3 bases: TGTGCCATCAATAAGGACAGATACTCCTACGAGCAGTACTTC. Protein product: CAINKDRYSYEQYF. This sequence joins TRBV10-3 and TRBJ2-7; possible D gene TRBD1, 6 bases. There are 14 residues in the CDR3. V lost 7 bases and J lost 0, with 13 bases in between. Germline loops: CDR1 ENHRY, CDR2 SYGVKD.

The table lists this clonotype with many counts. The V call is TRBV12-3 or TRBV12-4, the J call TRBJ2-3; no firm D call. The CDR3 sequence is 12 residues long. The germline V and J ends were trimmed by 6 bases and 2 bases, with 6 bases remaining between them. DNA of the CDR3: TGTGCCAGCAGCCGACTCACAGATACGCAGTATTTT. It is translated as CASSRLTDTQYF.

This chain links TRBV10-3 with TRBJ2-1; 7 bases are shared with TRBD2. The CDR3 has 14 residues. CDR1 ENHRY and CDR2 SYGVKD come from the germline V gene. V lost 7 bases, J lost 2 bases, and 5 bases stayed unmatched. The CDR3 here is CAINNGTTYNEQFF. CDR3 coding DNA: TGTGCCATCAATAACGGGACTACCTACAATGAGCAGTTCTTC.

This clonotype was counted between two and nine times. This chain connects TRBV28 to TRBJ2-7; possible D gene TRBD1, 5 bases. CDR3 size: 13 residues. The V gene lost 3 bases and the J gene lost 4 bases, with 10 bases spanning the gap. CDR1 and CDR2 from the germline V gene are MDHEN and SYDVKM. CDR3 DNA: TGTGCCAGCAGTTTCGCAGGGCAGTACGAGCAGTACTTC. This encodes CASSFAGQYEQYF.

The chain joins TRBV7-4 to TRBJ2-5, with D possibly matching TRBD1 (5 bases). Looked up from germline, CDR1 is SGHVT and CDR2 is SQSDAQ. The CDR3 sequence is 13 residues long. V was trimmed by 6 bases and J by 2 bases, leaving 10 bases between them. The CDR3 DNA sequence: TGTGCCAGCAGTCAGCAGGGTCAAGAGACCCAGTACTTC. It translates to CASSQQGQETQYF.